One and the same sample provided the 30 T cell receptor beta chains below, sequenced in a study of blood T cell repertoires in COVID-19. Measured with immunoSEQ multiplex PCR; TCRdb has only the in-frame clones, and not every one. The sample carries around 82,000 clones, approximately 86% recorded once. Sequencing was carried out using peripheral blood. These TCRs come from an elderly man with COVID-19, enrolled during active disease.

The chain is built from TRBV28 and TRBJ2-3, with 7 bases that match TRBD2. The germline V gene has CDR1 MDHEN and CDR2 SYDVKM. The CDR3 runs to 15 residues. Trimming cost V 2 bases and J 1 base; bases outside gene matches: 3. The CDR3, as DNA: TGTGCCAGCAGTTTAAGGAGCGGGGGCACAGATACGCAGTATTTT. It translates to CASSLRSGGTDTQYF.

Here the CDR3 DNA reads TGTGCCACGAGCGGCGGAAGCTACGAGCAGTACTTC. Its protein is CATSGGSYEQYF. The rearrangement uses TRBV6-6 and TRBJ2-7, with a possible D match to TRBD2 (5 bases). CDR3 length: 12 residues. V lost 10 bases, J lost 3 bases, and 13 bases lay in between. In germline, CDR1 is MNHNY, CDR2 SVGAGI (reference sequence).

The V gene is TRBV6-5, the J gene TRBJ1-1, with D unclear. The CDR3 spans 14 residues. Trimming removed 7 bases from V and 1 base from J, with 13 bases in between. Germline CDR1 is MNHEY and CDR2 is SVGAGI. Written as DNA, the CDR3 is TGTGCCAGCATTTTAATGGGAGCGAACACTGAAGCTTTCTTT. This translates into CASILMGANTEAFF.

The gene calls are TRBV4-2 and TRBJ2-7; possible D gene TRBD2, 6 bases. CDR3 size: 14 residues. Germline CDR1 and CDR2: LGHNA and YNFKEQ. V gave up 4 bases and J gave up 4 bases, with 14 bases separating them. CDR3 in DNA: TGTGCCAGCAGCCTTCGGACGGGGGAGTACGAGCAGTACTTC. Its protein is CASSLRTGEYEQYF.

The rearrangement uses TRBV5-1 and TRBJ2-3; the match to TRBD2 covers 10 bases. The germline V gene has CDR1 SGHRS and CDR2 YFSETQ. The trim removed 0 bases at V and 0 bases at J, leaving 4 bases unmatched. This CDR3 contains 17 residues. The CDR3 DNA is TGCGCCAGCAGCTTGGCGGCTAGCGGGGGAAGCACAGATACGCAGTATTTT. Its protein product is CASSLAASGGSTDTQYF.

CDR3 in amino acids: CASSQVAGGSADTQYF. The CDR3 DNA reads as TGTGCCAGCAGCCAGGTAGCGGGGGGGTCAGCAGATACGCAGTATTTT. The V and J genes are TRBV3-1 (or the pseudogene TRBV3-2) and TRBJ2-3, with 11 bases identical to TRBD2. The CDR3 has 16 residues. Trimming removed 3 bases from V and 4 bases from J; junction bases left unmatched: 6. The germline CDR1 and CDR2 sequences are LGHDT and YNNKEL (reference sequence).

The chain is built from TRBV18 and TRBJ2-3; D remains unclear. Between the trimmed V and J ends, which lost 2 bases and 1 base, there was a span of 19 bases. The V gene's germline CDR1 is KGHSH and CDR2 LQKENI. The CDR3 has 18 residues. The CDR3 loop is CASSPASQVYLGTDTQYF. DNA for the CDR3: TGTGCCAGCTCACCAGCCAGTCAGGTCTATTTAGGCACAGATACGCAGTATTTT.

The rearrangement uses TRBV6-5 and TRBJ1-6; a weak D match, TRBD1 (6 bases). This CDR3 is 16 amino acids long. Per germline, CDR1 MNHEY and CDR2 SVGAGI. V shed 0 bases and J shed 7 bases, with 13 bases lying between them. The CDR3 DNA reads as TGTGCCAGCAGTTACTCGACCAGGGGCAAGAATTCACCCCTCCACTTT. It translates to CASSYSTRGKNSPLHF.

The chain joins TRBV20-1 to TRBJ1-1; tentatively, D is TRBD1 (6 bases). Germline V lookup: CDR1 DFQATT, CDR2 SNEGSKA (reference sequence). Trimming shortened V by 3 bases and J by 5 bases, and 13 bases separated the two germline ends. CDR3 size: 13 residues. DNA for the CDR3: TGCAGTGCTAGTGAGGGGGGGTGGACTGAAGCTTTCTTT. Its protein is CSASEGGWTEAFF.

This chain joins TRBV2 and TRBJ2-5; possible D gene TRBD2, 6 bases. The CDR3 contains 15 residues. V was trimmed by 7 bases and J by 1 base, leaving 16 bases between them. In germline, CDR1 is SNHLY, CDR2 FYNNEI. The CDR3 region is CASTRGSPFQETQYF. The CDR3 nucleotides read TGTGCCAGCACACGGGGGAGCCCATTCCAAGAGACCCAGTACTTC.

V gene TRBV28 combines with J gene TRBJ1-4; 10 bases align to TRBD1. After removal of 6 bases from V and 7 bases from J, the junction contained 2 bases not matched to a gene. The germline V gene encodes CDR1 MDHEN and CDR2 SYDVKM. The CDR3 sequence is 13 residues long. The CDR3 is CASRRQGAEKLFF. Written as DNA, the CDR3 is TGTGCCAGCAGAAGACAGGGGGCTGAAAAACTGTTTTTT.

The chain uses TRBV19 and TRBJ2-3, with 11 bases matching TRBD2. V gave up 5 bases and J gave up 5 bases; unmatched junction bases: 18. Looked up from germline, CDR1 is LNHDA and CDR2 is SQIVND (reference sequence). This CDR3 has 19 amino acids. The CDR3 sequence is CASSSRSLGGTSGKDTQYF. CDR3 nucleotides: TGTGCCAGTAGTTCCCGCTCCCTTGGAGGGACTAGCGGTAAAGATACGCAGTATTTT.

This chain connects TRBV11-1 to TRBJ2-1; 8 positions agree with TRBD2. The germline CDR1 and CDR2 sequences are SGHAT and FQDESV (reference sequence). This CDR3 has 14 residues. The V and J ends lost 3 bases and 9 bases, in that order; junction bases with no gene match: 7. The CDR3 is CASSFLRGGSEQFF. The CDR3 nucleotides are TGTGCCAGCAGCTTTCTCCGGGGGGGCTCTGAGCAGTTCTTC.

J is TRBJ1-4 and V is TRBV5-1, with 8 positions matching TRBD1. The CDR3 spans 14 residues. V was clipped by 4 bases and J by 10 bases; unmatched bases: 9. Germline CDR1 is SGHRS and CDR2 is YFSETQ. As DNA, the CDR3 is TGCGCCAGCAGCCTGGGACAGGCCCTCGGAAAACTGTTTTTT. Translating gives CASSLGQALGKLFF. Based on the CDR3 plus reference TRBV5-1 and TRBJ1-4, the full variable domain is KAGVTQTPRYLIKTRGQQVTLSCSPISGHRSVSWYQQTPGQGLQFLFEYFSETQRNKGNFPGRFSGRQFSNSRSEMNVSTLELGDSALYLCASSLGQALGKLFFGSGTQLSVL.

This chain connects TRBV9 to TRBJ1-6, with 7 bases lining up with TRBD1. The CDR3 totals 14 residues. V lost 3 bases, J lost 9 bases, and 6 bases stayed unmatched. Germline V gene lookup returns CDR1 SGDLS and CDR2 YYNGEE. The CDR3 DNA sequence: TGTGCCAGCAGCGCTACAGGGGCCGGTTCACCCCTCCACTTT. It codes for CASSATGAGSPLHF.

The chain combines TRBV28 with TRBJ2-3; 7 bases line up with TRBD1. The V gene's germline CDR1 is MDHEN and CDR2 SYDVKM. CDR3 size: 14 residues. The junction had 7 bases not matched to a gene; V was cut back by 6 bases and J by 4 bases. The CDR3 nucleotides are TGTGCCAGCAGGGGGACAGCCGTCGCAGATACGCAGTATTTT. Its translation: CASRGTAVADTQYF.

The rearrangement links TRBV7-3 to TRBJ1-6; no clear D gene. This CDR3 has 15 amino acids. In germline, CDR1 is SGHTA, CDR2 FQGTGA. The V gene lost 5 bases and the J gene lost 7 bases, with 15 bases spanning the gap. The CDR3 sequence is CASSPGRGLNSPLHF. The CDR3 bases are TGTGCCAGCAGCCCCGGTCGCGGATTAAATTCACCCCTCCACTTT.

The chain uses TRBV29-1 and TRBJ2-1; 7 nucleotides line up with TRBD1. Trimming at V came to 5 bases and at J to 8 bases, leaving 9 bases not matched to a gene. There are 13 residues in the CDR3. The germline gives CDR1 SQVTM, CDR2 ANQGSEA. The CDR3 nucleotides are TGCAGCGTTCGGGCAGGGGGTTTGGATGAGCAGTTCTTC. It translates to CSVRAGGLDEQFF.

J is TRBJ1-5 and V is TRBV18, with 7 bases that match TRBD1. V trimming: 1 base; J trimming: 6 bases; junction bases outside the gene matches: 3. The CDR3 covers 14 residues. Germline CDR1 is KGHSH and CDR2 is LQKENI. This CDR3 reads CASSPQGAGQPQHF. The DNA of the CDR3 is TGTGCCAGCTCACCACAGGGGGCCGGTCAGCCCCAGCATTTT.

The V call is TRBV5-6, the J call TRBJ1-1; 11 nucleotides align to TRBD1. Germline V gene sequence: CDR1 SGHDT, CDR2 YYEEEE. V dropped 4 bases and J dropped 8; count of bases not matched to a gene: 7. The CDR3 is 14 residues long. The CDR3 sequence is CASSTGQGAYEAFF. As DNA, the CDR3 is TGTGCCAGCAGCACCGGACAGGGGGCCTACGAAGCTTTCTTT.

This chain links TRBV6-6 with TRBJ1-6; 8 bases are shared with TRBD1. The J segment lost 6 bases and the V segment lost 6 bases, leaving 4 bases of the junction unmatched. Per the germline V gene, CDR1 is MNHNY and CDR2 is SVGAGI (reference sequence). The CDR3 length is 14 residues. This chain's CDR3 is CASRKDRANSPLHF. The CDR3 DNA reads as TGTGCCAGCAGGAAGGACAGGGCTAATTCACCCCTCCACTTT.

The chain uses TRBV10-3 and TRBJ1-5, with D unclear. Germline CDR1 and CDR2: ENHRY and SYGVKD. V was clipped by 2 bases and J by 0 bases, with 8 bases between them. This CDR3 has 15 amino acids. The CDR3 DNA reads as TGTGCCATCAGTGAGAGGAGGGATAGCAATCAGCCCCAGCATTTT. Translation: CAISERRDSNQPQHF.

Only a few counts were recorded for this clone. The gene calls are TRBV9 and TRBJ2-5; TRBD1 agrees at 8 bases. Germline V CDR1 and CDR2: SGDLS, YYNGEE. The ends lost 4 bases at V and 4 bases at J; junction bases unmatched: 12. The CDR3 has 16 residues. CDR3 sequence: CASSLTTTGGRETQYF. DNA for the CDR3: TGTGCCAGCAGCCTCACAACCACAGGGGGTAGAGAGACCCAGTACTTC.

This sequence joins TRBV7-6 and TRBJ2-3, with 7 bases identical to TRBD1. Per germline, CDR1 SGHVS and CDR2 FNYEAQ. The J segment lost 2 bases and the V segment lost 6 bases, leaving 11 bases of the junction unmatched. This CDR3 comprises 16 residues. CDR3: CASRLRGGQSTDTQYF. In DNA, the CDR3 is TGTGCCAGCAGGTTGCGAGGGGGACAGTCCACAGATACGCAGTATTTT.

J is TRBJ1-4 and V is TRBV19, with TRBD1 identical over 9 bases. V shed 4 bases, J shed 8 bases, and the junction held 8 bases outside the gene matches. Per the germline V gene, CDR1 is LNHDA and CDR2 is SQIVND (reference sequence). This CDR3 is 15 amino acids long. The chain's CDR3 is CASSTRQGDFEKLFF. CDR3 nucleotides: TGTGCCAGTAGTACCCGACAGGGGGATTTCGAAAAACTGTTTTTT.

The V call is TRBV27, the J call TRBJ1-2; TRBD1 is a possible D gene (6 bases). The germline V gene encodes CDR1 MNHEY and CDR2 SMNVEV (reference sequence). V lost 5 bases and J 3 bases, leaving 16 bases between the germline ends. This CDR3 region has 15 residues. The CDR3 DNA is TGTGCCAGCAGTATGACAGGTCCCCTAGACTATGGCTACACCTTC. Amino acids: CASSMTGPLDYGYTF.

The chain couples TRBV11-3 to TRBJ1-2; possible D gene TRBD1, 6 bases. With 5 bases removed from V and 0 bases from J, the gap between germline ends came to 10 bases. The germline V gene has CDR1 SGHNT and CDR2 YENEEA. This CDR3 has 14 residues. CDR3 amino acids: CASSEDSTNYGYTF. The CDR3 DNA sequence: TGTGCCAGCAGCGAGGACAGCACTAACTATGGCTACACCTTC.

This clone was seen a single time. The chain is built from TRBV9 and TRBJ2-2; 8 positions agree with TRBD1. V lost 4 bases, J lost 0 bases, and 2 bases stayed unmatched. The CDR3 covers 15 residues. CDR1 SGDLS and CDR2 YYNGEE come from the germline V gene. CDR3 loop: CASSPRGPNTGELFF. The CDR3 region has the DNA TGTGCCAGCAGCCCCAGGGGGCCGAACACCGGGGAGCTGTTTTTT.

This sequence joins TRBV6-4 and TRBJ2-7; 7 nucleotides match TRBD1. Germline lookup yields CDR1 MRHNA and CDR2 SNTAGT. Trimming removed 3 bases from V and 2 bases from J; junction bases left unmatched: 4. The CDR3 runs 14 residues. The CDR3 protein is CASSEETGTYEQYF. Written as DNA, the CDR3 is TGTGCCAGCAGTGAGGAGACAGGGACCTACGAGCAGTACTTC.

The table lists this clone with a count of one. The rearrangement joins TRBV7-9 to TRBJ1-1, with D perhaps matching TRBD1 (6 bases). The V gene's germline CDR1 is SEHNR and CDR2 FQNEAQ (reference sequence). This CDR3 region has 14 residues. The V end lost 6 bases, the J end lost 6 bases, and 17 bases lay between the germline ends. CDR3 coding DNA: TGTGCCAGCAGTCCGAGCCGGGACATCTCTGAAGCTTTCTTT. Its protein is CASSPSRDISEAFF.